This TCR beta chain is drawn from a study of T-cell reconstitution after alpha-beta-depleted transplantation in children. Unique molecular identifiers were used in preparing the TCRbeta library. TCRdb independently ran MiXCR on the PCR reads; one entry per CDR3 protein. Of about 360,000 distinct CDR3 sequences in the sample, 10% to 15% were seen once. Trimming removed 0 bases at V and 3 bases at J, with 5 bases between. CDR3 length equals 13 residues. Germline assignment: CDR1 ENHRY and CDR2 SYGVKD. The material was PBMCs, obtained from the stem cell graft. The sequence came from a human donor who donated a stem cell graft to a child with Fanconi anemia. J is TRBJ2-5 and V is TRBV10-3; D gene uncertain. CDR3 loop: CAISESVEETQYF. The CDR3 region has the DNA TGTGCCATCAGTGAGTCGGTGGAAGAGACCCAGTACTTC.